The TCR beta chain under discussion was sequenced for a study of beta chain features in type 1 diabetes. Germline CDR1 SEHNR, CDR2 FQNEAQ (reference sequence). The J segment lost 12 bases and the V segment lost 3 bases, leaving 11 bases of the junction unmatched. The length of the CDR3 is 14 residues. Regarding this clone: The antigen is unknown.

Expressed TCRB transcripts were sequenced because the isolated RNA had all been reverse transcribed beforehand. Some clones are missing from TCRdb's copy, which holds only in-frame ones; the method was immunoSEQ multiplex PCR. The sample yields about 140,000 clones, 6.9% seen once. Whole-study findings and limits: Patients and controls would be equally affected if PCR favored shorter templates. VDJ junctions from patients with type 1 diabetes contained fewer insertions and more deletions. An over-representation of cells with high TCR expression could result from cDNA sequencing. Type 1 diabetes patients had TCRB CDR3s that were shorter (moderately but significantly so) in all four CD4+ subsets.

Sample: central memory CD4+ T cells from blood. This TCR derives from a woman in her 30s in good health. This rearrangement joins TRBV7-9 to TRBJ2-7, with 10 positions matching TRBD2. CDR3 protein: CASSFGLADLTGYF. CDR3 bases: TGTGCCAGCAGCTTCGGACTAGCGGACCTTACTGGGTACTTC.